This TCR beta chain was observed in a study of shared clonotypes between healthy human individuals. Libraries were prepared by immunoSEQ multiplex PCR; TCRdb keeps only in-frame clonotypes and omits some of them. The sample carries over a million clones, approximately 98% recorded once. Notes on this clone: What it binds is not known.

V shed 5 bases, J shed 0 bases, and the junction held 4 bases outside the gene matches. This CDR3 is built from 15 residues. From germline, CDR1 is SGHNT and CDR2 YYREEE (reference sequence). Findings and limits, study-wide: Memory subsets generally showed lower estimated richness than naive subsets.

This sequence was found in a man aged 30 to 39 in good health. This chain uses TRBV5-4 with TRBJ2-1, with 8 nucleotides matching TRBD1. Sequencing was done on a sample of naive CD4+ T cells sorted from blood. Subset denoted: CD45RA+ positively selected. The chain's CDR3 is CASRFTGGSYNEQFF. The CDR3 nucleotides are TGTGCCAGCAGATTTACAGGGGGCTCCTACAATGAGCAGTTCTTC.